This TCR beta chain was observed in a study of T cell responses to AZD1222 COVID-19 vaccine. The method was immunoSEQ multiplex PCR; TCRdb's version includes in-frame clones alone and lacks a portion of them. The sample lists 140,000 to 150,000 clones; about 89% were seen once. Comment on this clone: Its antigen is unknown.

Study results and limitations: Clonal diversity may have been underestimated in mostly white British donors. Spike-specific TCR repertoires showed rising breadth and depth after two AZD1222 doses.

This CDR3 has 13 amino acids. V was shortened by 2 bases and J by 0 bases, with 8 bases between the two germline ends. From germline, CDR1 is GTSNPN and CDR2 SVGIG (reference sequence). The sequence derives from an adult who received the AZD1222 COVID-19 vaccine. The sequences come from peripheral blood, collected 28 days after the second AZD1222 dose. The rearrangement uses TRBV30 and TRBJ2-7; D is perhaps TRBD2 (6 bases). CDR3 sequence: CAWSWGDSYEQYF. The CDR3 coding sequence is TGTGCCTGGAGTTGGGGGGACTCCTACGAGCAGTACTTC.